Each of the 11 T cell receptor beta chains below was sequenced from the same sample in a study of T cell responses to AZD1222 COVID-19 vaccine (dated by TCRdb to the early 2020s). Preparation of the library involved the immunoSEQ multiplex PCR assay. TCRdb provides this immuneACCESS table in a form limited to in-frame rearrangements. Some clones are lacking; in checked studies, under half of them reflect an unresolved V gene, and why the rest are absent is not known. The sample table records about 140,000 clones; roughly 90% of these occur just once. The top ten constitute 5.5% to 6.5% of the sample. The meaning of the sample's time point label: baseline before first vaccination. The starting material was peripheral blood, obtained on day 0 of AZD1222 vaccination. The receptors come from an adult in good health.

The CDR3 protein is CATSRVGKDGYTF. CDR3 nucleotides: TGTGCCACCAGCAGGGTGGGAAAGGATGGCTACACCTTC. The chain couples TRBV15 to TRBJ1-2; D is undetermined. There are 13 residues in the CDR3. Trimming removed 3 bases from V and 6 bases from J, with 11 bases in between. Germline loops: CDR1 LNHNV, CDR2 YYDKDF (reference sequence).

The chain carries TRBV28 and TRBJ2-5; 8 bases agree with TRBD2. After removal of 2 bases from V and 0 bases from J, the junction contained 5 bases not matched to a gene. The CDR3 is 16 amino acids. Germline loops: CDR1 MDHEN, CDR2 SYDVKM. CDR3 bases: TGTGCCAGCAGTTTAGTCGGGAGGGCTCACCAAGAGACCCAGTACTTC. Translation: CASSLVGRAHQETQYF. The entire variable domain, with the rest obtained from reference TRBV28 and TRBJ2-5, is as follows: DVKVTQSSRYLVKRTGEKVFLECVQDMDHENMFWYRQDPGLGLRLIYFSYDVKMKEKGDIPEGYSVSREKKERFSLILESASTNQTSMYLCASSLVGRAHQETQYFGPGTRLLVL.

The rearrangement joins TRBV28 to TRBJ1-2; D is unresolved. V lost 2 bases, J lost 0 bases, and 7 bases lay in between. CDR3 length: 14 amino acids. The germline CDR1 and CDR2 sequences are MDHEN and SYDVKM. CDR3 sequence reads: CASSLPGTNYGYTF. In DNA, the CDR3 is TGTGCCAGCAGTTTACCCGGTACTAACTATGGCTACACCTTC.

V gene TRBV5-1 combines with J gene TRBJ2-5; TRBD1 or TRBD2 may be the D gene (5 bases each). CDR1 is SGHRS and CDR2 is YFSETQ in the germline V gene. The V gene lost 0 bases and the J gene lost 5 bases, with 14 bases spanning the gap. This CDR3 is 15 amino acids long. The CDR3 DNA reads as TGCGCCAGCAGCTTGGGGGGGACCGATGGGGAGACCCAGTACTTC. Protein sequence: CASSLGGTDGETQYF.

This clone showed up just once. This chain connects TRBV10-1 to TRBJ1-1; D unclear. The germline CDR1 and CDR2 sequences are WNHNN and SYGVQD (reference sequence). This CDR3 comprises 13 residues. V was shortened by 2 bases and J by 1 base, with 5 bases between the two germline ends. CDR3 DNA sequence: TGCGCCAGCAGTGAGGTGAGGAACACTGAAGCTTTCTTT. This sequence encodes CASSEVRNTEAFF.

V usage is TRBV24-1 and J usage is TRBJ2-1, with 7 bases identical to TRBD2. Trimming removed 1 base from V and 6 bases from J; junction bases left unmatched: 2. The germline V gene encodes CDR1 KGHDR and CDR2 SFDVKD. The CDR3 totals 14 residues. The CDR3 DNA reads TGTGCCACCAGTGATTTTTCGGGAGGCAATGAGCAGTTCTTC. Translation: CATSDFSGGNEQFF.

By proportion, this clone is medium-sized. The DNA for the CDR3 is TGTGCCAGCCGCTCCGGGACAGCCTACTACGAGCAGTACTTC. It translates to CASRSGTAYYEQYF. This chain joins TRBV7-9 and TRBJ2-7, with TRBD1 identical over 7 bases. CDR3 length equals 14 residues. Germline CDR1 is SEHNR and CDR2 is FQNEAQ (reference sequence). J was trimmed by 3 bases and V by 8 bases; bases with no gene match: 10.

This clone was observed a single time. The V call is TRBV2, the J call TRBJ2-7, with D maybe TRBD1 (6 bases). Per the germline V gene, CDR1 is SNHLY and CDR2 is FYNNEI. This CDR3 comprises 12 residues. The V end was cut by 6 bases, the J end by 3 bases, with 9 bases between. The CDR3 here is CASRVQGYEQYF. The CDR3 DNA follows: TGTGCCAGCAGAGTACAGGGCTACGAGCAGTACTTC.

The chain has TRBV28 and TRBJ1-2; D not certain. The germline V gene encodes CDR1 MDHEN and CDR2 SYDVKM. The CDR3 consists of 12 residues. Trimming took 3 bases from V and 7 from J, leaving 9 bases between them. The CDR3 DNA reads as TGTGCCAGCAGTTTCCGGGGAACTGGCTACACCTTC. This encodes CASSFRGTGYTF.

In nucleotides, the CDR3 is TGCGCCAGCAGCTTGGCCATGGGCCAGACCGATAACTATGGCTACACCTTC. This encodes CASSLAMGQTDNYGYTF. The chain is built from TRBV5-1 and TRBJ1-2; no reliable D call. The germline V gene has CDR1 SGHRS and CDR2 YFSETQ. Trimming took 0 bases from V and 1 from J, leaving 16 bases between them. This CDR3 region has 17 residues.

The chain employs TRBV4-3 and TRBJ2-3, with D perhaps matching TRBD1 (6 bases). Germline V gives CDR1 LGHNA, CDR2 YSLEER. This CDR3 contains 18 residues. Trimming removed 0 bases at V and 2 bases at J, with 18 bases between. The CDR3 DNA is TGCGCCAGCAGCCAAGACGGACCGACAGGACTCGCCACAGATACGCAGTATTTT. The encoded protein is CASSQDGPTGLATDTQYF.